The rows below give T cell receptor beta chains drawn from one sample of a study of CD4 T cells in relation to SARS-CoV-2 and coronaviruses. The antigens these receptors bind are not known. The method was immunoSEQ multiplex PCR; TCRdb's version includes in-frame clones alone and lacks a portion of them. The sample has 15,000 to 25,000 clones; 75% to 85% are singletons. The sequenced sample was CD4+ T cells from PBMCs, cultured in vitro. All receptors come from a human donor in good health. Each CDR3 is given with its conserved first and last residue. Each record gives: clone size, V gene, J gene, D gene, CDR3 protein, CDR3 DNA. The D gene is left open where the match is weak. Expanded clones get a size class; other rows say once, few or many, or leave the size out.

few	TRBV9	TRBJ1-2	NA	CASSVGTLDYGYTF	TGTGCCAGCAGCGTAGGGACACTGGACTATGGCTACACCTTC
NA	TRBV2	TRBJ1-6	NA	CASSLQAPNSPLHF	TGTGCCAGCAGCCTTCAAGCGCCGAATTCACCCCTCCACTTT
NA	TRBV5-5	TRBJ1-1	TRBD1	CASRRQGASLSEAFF	TGTGCCAGCAGACGACAGGGGGCAAGTCTGTCTGAAGCTTTCTTT
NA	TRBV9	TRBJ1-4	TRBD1	CASSDGVGTGGQKLFF	TGTGCCAGCAGCGACGGGGTGGGGACAGGGGGGCAAAAACTGTTTTTT
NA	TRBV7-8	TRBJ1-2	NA	CASSPREGDYGYTF	TGTGCCAGCAGCCCCCGGGAGGGCGACTATGGCTACACCTTC
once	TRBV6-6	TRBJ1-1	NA	CAGQDSMNTEAFF	TGTGCCGGCCAGGACAGTATGAACACTGAAGCTTTCTTT
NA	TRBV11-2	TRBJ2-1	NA	CASSPHPSYNEQFF	TGTGCCAGCAGCCCCCACCCCTCCTACAATGAGCAGTTCTTC
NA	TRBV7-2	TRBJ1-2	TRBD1	CASSPPGQLYGYTF	TGTGCCAGCAGCCCACCGGGACAGCTATATGGCTACACCTTC
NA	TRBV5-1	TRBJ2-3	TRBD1	CASSLGDRGSTDTQYF	TGCGCCAGCAGCTTAGGAGACAGGGGTAGCACAGATACGCAGTATTTT
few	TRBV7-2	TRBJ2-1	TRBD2	CASSLGLAGNEQFF	TGTGCCAGCAGCTTAGGGCTAGCGGGGAATGAGCAGTTCTTC
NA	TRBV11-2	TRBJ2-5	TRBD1	CASSNGQGRGTQYF	TGTGCCAGCAGCAACGGACAGGGCCGGGGGACCCAGTACTTC
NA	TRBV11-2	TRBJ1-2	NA	CASSPFGIYGYTF	TGTGCCAGCAGTCCATTTGGAATCTATGGCTACACCTTC
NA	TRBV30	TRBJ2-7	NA	CAWNEGPYEQYF	TGTGCCTGGAATGAGGGGCCCTACGAGCAGTACTTC
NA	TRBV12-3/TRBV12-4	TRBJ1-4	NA	CASSQGRGEKLFF	TGTGCCAGCAGCCAAGGCCGGGGGGAAAAACTGTTTTTT
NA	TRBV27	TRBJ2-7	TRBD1	CASSWGDRAGEQYF	TGTGCCAGCAGTTGGGGGGACAGGGCTGGTGAGCAGTACTTC
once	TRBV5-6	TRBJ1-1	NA	CASSYDSEAFF	TGTGCCAGCAGCTACGACAGTGAAGCTTTCTTT
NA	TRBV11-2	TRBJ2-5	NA	CASSLGRAETQYF	TGTGCCAGCAGCTTAGGCAGGGCGGAGACCCAGTACTTC
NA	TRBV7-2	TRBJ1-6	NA	CASSLAGRINSPLHF	TGTGCCAGCAGCTTAGCGGGACGCATTAATTCACCCCTCCACTTT
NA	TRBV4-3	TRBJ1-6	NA	CASSQDLGTSNSPLHF	TGCGCCAGCAGCCAAGATTTGGGTACCTCTAATTCACCCCTCCACTTT
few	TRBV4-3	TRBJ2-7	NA	CASSQVVQGGHEQYF	TGCGCCAGCAGCCAAGTAGTGCAGGGTGGCCACGAGCAGTACTTC
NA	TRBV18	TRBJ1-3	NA	CASSQGTRQGISGNTIYF	TGTGCCAGCTCACAAGGTACCCGCCAGGGAATCTCTGGAAACACCATATATTTT
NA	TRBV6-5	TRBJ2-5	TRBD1	CASINRGSETQYF	TGTGCCAGCATCAACAGGGGGTCTGAGACCCAGTACTTC
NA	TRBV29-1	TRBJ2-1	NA	CSVLASHYNEQFF	TGCAGCGTACTCGCGAGCCACTACAATGAGCAGTTCTTC
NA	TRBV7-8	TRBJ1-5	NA	CASSAFSSGPSNQPQHF	TGTGCCAGCAGCGCCTTTTCGTCCGGCCCTAGCAATCAGCCCCAGCATTTT
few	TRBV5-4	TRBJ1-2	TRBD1	CASSLAGTAYGYTF	TGTGCCAGCAGCTTGGCCGGGACAGCCTATGGCTACACCTTC
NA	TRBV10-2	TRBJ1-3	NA	CASSETLWGHISGNTIYF	TGCGCCAGCAGCGAGACCCTATGGGGGCATATCTCTGGAAACACCATATATTTT
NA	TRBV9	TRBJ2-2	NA	CASSATVGAGELFF	TGTGCCAGCAGCGCGACGGTGGGGGCCGGGGAGCTGTTTTTT
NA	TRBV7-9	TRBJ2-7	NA	CASSLADQPNYEQYF	TGTGCCAGCAGCTTGGCGGACCAGCCCAACTACGAGCAGTACTTC
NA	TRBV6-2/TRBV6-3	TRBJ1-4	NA	CASSYIRGSATNEKLFF	TGTGCCAGCAGTTACATCCGGGGCTCTGCGACTAATGAAAAACTGTTTTTT
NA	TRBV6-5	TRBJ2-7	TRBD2	CASSPSGSRLEQYF	TGTGCCAGCAGTCCTAGCGGGAGTCGGCTCGAGCAGTACTTC
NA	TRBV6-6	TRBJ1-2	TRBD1	CASSYSIDRGDGYTF	TGTGCCAGCAGTTACTCGATTGACAGGGGGGATGGCTACACCTTC
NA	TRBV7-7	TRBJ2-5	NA	CASSRRDRGETQYF	TGTGCTAGCAGCCGACGGGACCGCGGGGAGACCCAGTACTTC
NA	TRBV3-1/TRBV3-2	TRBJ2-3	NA	CASSQGVLAWDTQYF	TGTGCCAGCAGCCAAGGCGTCCTAGCGTGGGATACGCAGTATTTT
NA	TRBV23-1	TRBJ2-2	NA	CASGRDQGSGELFF	TGCGCCAGCGGCCGGGACCAAGGGTCCGGGGAGCTGTTTTTT
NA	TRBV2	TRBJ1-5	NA	CASRDISGDQPQHF	TGTGCCAGCAGGGACATTTCAGGAGATCAGCCCCAGCATTTT
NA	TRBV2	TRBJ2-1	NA	CASIPGSSYNEQFF	TGTGCCAGCATTCCAGGGAGCTCCTACAATGAGCAGTTCTTC
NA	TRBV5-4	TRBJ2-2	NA	CASRPGTANTGELFF	TGTGCCAGCAGACCCGGGACGGCAAACACCGGGGAGCTGTTTTTT
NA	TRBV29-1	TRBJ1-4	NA	CSVELGTTNEKLFF	TGCAGCGTTGAACTGGGAACAACTAATGAAAAACTGTTTTTT
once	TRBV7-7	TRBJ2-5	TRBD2	CASSLGTSRETQYF	TGTGCCAGCAGCTTAGGGACTAGTCGCGAGACCCAGTACTTC
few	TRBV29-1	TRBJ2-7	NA	CSVGQAYEQYF	TGCAGCGTTGGACAGGCCTACGAGCAGTACTTC